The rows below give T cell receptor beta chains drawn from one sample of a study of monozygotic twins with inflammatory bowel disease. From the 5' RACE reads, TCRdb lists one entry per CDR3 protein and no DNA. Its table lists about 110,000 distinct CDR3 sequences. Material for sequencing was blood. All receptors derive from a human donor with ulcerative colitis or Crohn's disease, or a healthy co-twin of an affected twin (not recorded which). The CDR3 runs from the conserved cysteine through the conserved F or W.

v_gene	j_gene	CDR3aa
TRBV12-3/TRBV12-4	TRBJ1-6	CASSFGDLSSYNSPLHF
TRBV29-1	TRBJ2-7	CSVDRSGGRDEQYF
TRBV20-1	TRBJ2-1	CSARGLAGGYNEQFF
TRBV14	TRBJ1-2	CASSPQGEFGGYTF
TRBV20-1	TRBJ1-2	CSADPGTNYGYTF
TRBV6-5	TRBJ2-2	CASSYTETTGELFF
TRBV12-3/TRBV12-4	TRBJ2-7	CASSLSLRGSPYEQYF
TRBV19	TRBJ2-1	CASTLWGSHEQFF
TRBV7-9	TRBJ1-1	CASSLEGDTEAFF
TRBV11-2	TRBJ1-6	CASSRDRDNSPLHF
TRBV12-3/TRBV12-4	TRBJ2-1	CASSLFASYNEQFF
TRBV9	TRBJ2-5	CASSIRGDFQETQYF
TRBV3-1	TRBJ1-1	CASSQGLNTEAFF
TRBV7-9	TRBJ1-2	CASSLVGTGGGYTF
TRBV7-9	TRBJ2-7	CASSLGYSGTSGGPYEQYF
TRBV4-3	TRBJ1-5	CASSQDRGNQPQHF
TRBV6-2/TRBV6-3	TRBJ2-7	CASSLFETGTRPNGASYEQYF
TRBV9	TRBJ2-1	CASSVVASGGFEQFF
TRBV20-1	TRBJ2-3	CSAKSDRGTDTQYF
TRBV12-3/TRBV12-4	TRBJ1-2	CASSTPGGHGYTF
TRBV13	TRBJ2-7	CASSSRAYYEQYF
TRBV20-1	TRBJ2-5	CSARGGLRGTQYF
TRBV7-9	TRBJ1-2	CASSLLGEQGHGYTF
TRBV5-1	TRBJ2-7	CASSLGGTYEQYF
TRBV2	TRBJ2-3	CATRDFYTDTQYF
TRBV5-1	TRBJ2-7	CASSFGLADSYEQYF
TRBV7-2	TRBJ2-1	CASSKERGLPGSEFF
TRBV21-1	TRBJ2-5	CASSPGEETQYF
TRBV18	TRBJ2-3	CASSDADTDTQYF
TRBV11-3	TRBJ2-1	CASSLDTGEVYNEQFF
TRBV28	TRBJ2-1	CASSLRQASYNEQFF
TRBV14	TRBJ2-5	CASSQDLAGTQYF
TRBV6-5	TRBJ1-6	CASSYTWQDNNSPLHF
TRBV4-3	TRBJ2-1	CASSQGTTYNEQFF
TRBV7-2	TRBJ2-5	CASSRTSHGMTQYF
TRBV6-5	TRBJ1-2	CASRAGQGNGYTF
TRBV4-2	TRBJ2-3	CASSQAPVAGVMVTQYF
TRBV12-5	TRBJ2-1	CASGLGQGSHNEQFF
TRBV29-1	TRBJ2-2	CSVVMGPAGGELFF
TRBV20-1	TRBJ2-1	CSASLAGGPDEQFF
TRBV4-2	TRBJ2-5	CASSQDGTSGQETQYF
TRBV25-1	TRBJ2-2	CASSGHPNTGELFF
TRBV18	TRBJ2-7	CASSPRGGGPPYEQYF
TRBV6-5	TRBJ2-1	CASSYQRTGEQFF
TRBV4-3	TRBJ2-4	CAGGLAEYSSAKNIQYF